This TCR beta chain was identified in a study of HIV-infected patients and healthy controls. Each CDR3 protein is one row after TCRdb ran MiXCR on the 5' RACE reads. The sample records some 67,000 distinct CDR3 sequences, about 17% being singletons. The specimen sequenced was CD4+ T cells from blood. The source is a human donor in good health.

The CDR3 protein is CASSFGQYYSGANVLTF. In nucleotides, the CDR3 is TGTGCCAGCAGCTTCGGACAGTATTACTCTGGGGCCAACGTCCTGACTTTC. V usage is TRBV7-2 and J usage is TRBJ2-6; tentatively, D is TRBD1 (6 bases). Germline CDR1 is SGHTA and CDR2 is FQGNSA. The CDR3 sequence is 17 residues long. Trimming removed 3 bases from V and 0 bases from J, with 12 bases in between.